This passage covers 18 T cell receptor beta chains from one sample sequenced in a study of blood T cell repertoires in COVID-19. Generated by immunoSEQ multiplex PCR, the TCRdb table keeps only in-frame clones and is missing some. The sample lists around 170,000 clones; less than 85% were seen once. Sequences were obtained from PBMCs or T cells enriched from blood (not recorded which). These TCRs come from a man in his fifties or sixties who had recovered from COVID-19.

The rearrangement uses TRBV21-1 and TRBJ2-7; TRBD1 was called by the table and not checked on the DNA. TRBV21-1 is designated a pseudogene. The CDR3 runs to 15 residues. CDR3 sequence reads: CASSKSTGAGDEQYF. CDR3 bases: TGTGCCAGCAGCAAATCCACAGGGGCTGGGGACGAGCAGTACTTC.

The J gene is TRBJ2-3, the V gene TRBV4-3, with TRBD2 identical over 8 bases. There are 17 residues in the CDR3. Germline V gives CDR1 LGHNA, CDR2 YSLEER. The V and J ends lost 0 bases and 6 bases, in that order; junction bases with no gene match: 11. CDR3 in amino acids: CASSQDFNRGGVDTQYF. The CDR3, as DNA: TGCGCCAGCAGCCAAGATTTCAATCGGGGGGGCGTCGATACGCAGTATTTT.

This chain connects TRBV27 to TRBJ1-6, with 8 bases that match TRBD1. The germline gives CDR1 MNHEY, CDR2 SMNVEV (reference sequence). V shed 2 bases, J shed 9 bases, and the junction held 6 bases outside the gene matches. This CDR3 contains 15 residues. CDR3 loop: CASSLRQGAGSPLHF. The CDR3 coding sequence is TGTGCCAGCAGTTTACGGCAGGGGGCTGGTTCACCCCTCCACTTT.

The J gene is TRBJ1-3, the V gene TRBV5-6; a weak D match, TRBD1 (6 bases). The length of the CDR3 is 14 residues. The germline V gene has CDR1 SGHDT and CDR2 YYEEEE. V lost 4 bases and J lost 4, with 12 bases in between. The CDR3 DNA reads as TGTGCCAGCAGCCCTACAGGGTCCGGAAACACCATATATTTT. Amino acid sequence: CASSPTGSGNTIYF. Filled out from reference TRBV5-6 and TRBJ1-3, the complete variable domain reads DAGVTQSPTHLIKTRGQQVTLRCSPKSGHDTVSWYQQALGQGPQFIFQYYEEEERQRGNFPDRFSGHQFPNYSSELNVNALLLGDSALYLCASSPTGSGNTIYFGEGSWLTVV.

This chain connects TRBV4-2 to TRBJ1-4; 8 bases line up with TRBD1. The CDR3 totals 15 residues. Germline V gives CDR1 LGHNA, CDR2 YNFKEQ. The J segment lost 8 bases and the V segment lost 6 bases, leaving 11 bases of the junction unmatched. CDR3 DNA sequence: TGTGCCAGCAGTTCGGCCGGGACAGGTGGAGAAAAACTGTTTTTT. It specifies CASSSAGTGGEKLFF.

The J gene is TRBJ2-7, the V gene TRBV7-9, with a possible D match to TRBD2 (6 bases). This CDR3 comprises 15 residues. V shed 5 bases and J shed 7 bases, with 21 bases lying between them. Germline CDR1 SEHNR, CDR2 FQNEAQ (reference sequence). CDR3 loop: CASSPPGVLPLEQYF. For the CDR3, the DNA is TGTGCCAGCAGCCCTCCGGGGGTATTGCCTTTGGAGCAGTACTTC. Using reference TRBV7-9 and TRBJ2-7 for the parts outside the CDR3, the full variable domain is DTGVSQNPRHKITKRGQNVTFRCDPISEHNRLYWYRQTLGQGPEFLTYFQNEAQLEKSRLLSDRFSAERPKGSFSTLEIQRTEQGDSAMYLCASSPPGVLPLEQYFGPGTRLTVT.

J is TRBJ2-7 and V is TRBV11-3; D call uncertain. The CDR3 sequence is 12 residues long. Germline V gene sequence: CDR1 SGHNT, CDR2 YENEEA. V gave up 5 bases and J gave up 2 bases, with 7 bases separating them. CDR3 residues: CASSQNPYEQYF. The CDR3 DNA sequence: TGTGCCAGCAGCCAGAATCCCTACGAGCAGTACTTC. Combining the CDR3 with reference TRBV11-3 and TRBJ2-7 gives the whole variable domain EAGVVQSPRYKIIEKKQPVAFWCNPISGHNTLYWYLQNLGQGPELLIRYENEEAVDDSQLPKDRFSAERLKGVDSTLKIQPAELGDSAVYLCASSQNPYEQYFGPGTRLTVT.

The V and J genes are TRBV5-6 and TRBJ1-1; TRBD1 might be the D (5 bases). The V gene's germline CDR1 is SGHDT and CDR2 YYEEEE. The ends were cut back, 0 bases at V and 5 bases at J, with 20 bases in the middle. This CDR3 is 17 amino acids long. The CDR3 protein is CASSLGGLVGARTEAFF. In DNA form, the CDR3 reads TGTGCCAGCAGCTTGGGGGGACTTGTAGGGGCGAGGACTGAAGCTTTCTTT.

V gene TRBV7-6 combines with J gene TRBJ2-5, with 7 bases fitting TRBD2. The germline V gene has CDR1 SGHVS and CDR2 FNYEAQ. V lost 2 bases, J lost 7 bases, and 4 bases stayed unmatched. The CDR3 sequence is 13 residues long. The DNA of the CDR3 is TGTGCCAGCAGCTTACAGGTAGCGGGGACCCAGTACTTC. Translation gives CASSLQVAGTQYF.

The chain employs TRBV7-9 and TRBJ1-4, with a possible D match to TRBD1 (5 bases). There are 18 residues in the CDR3. Germline V lookup: CDR1 SEHNR, CDR2 FQNEAQ (reference sequence). Trimming removed 5 bases at V and 0 bases at J, with 19 bases between. Written as DNA, the CDR3 is TGTGCCAGCAGCACCCAACTTGGCGGAGGGGCAACTAATGAAAAACTGTTTTTT. Protein: CASSTQLGGGATNEKLFF.

The rearrangement links TRBV7-2 to TRBJ2-7, with 7 bases identical to TRBD1. V gave up 5 bases and J gave up 0 bases; unmatched junction bases: 7. The germline CDR1 and CDR2 sequences are SGHTA and FQGNSA. CDR3 length: 15 amino acids. The CDR3 is CASSLRQGPSYEQYF. The CDR3 DNA sequence: TGTGCCAGCAGCCTCCGACAGGGACCCTCCTACGAGCAGTACTTC.

The chain combines TRBV5-1 with TRBJ1-1; D not certain. The CDR3 spans 15 residues. Germline V gene data show CDR1 as SGHRS and CDR2 as YFSETQ. V was shortened by 3 bases and J by 0 bases, with 12 bases between the two germline ends. Here the CDR3 DNA reads TGCGCCAGCAGCTCCCGTCCAACAGTGAACACTGAAGCTTTCTTT. It yields the protein CASSSRPTVNTEAFF.

The chain has TRBV7-2 and TRBJ2-1; TRBD1 might be the D (6 bases). The V end was cut by 1 base, the J end by 4 bases, with 20 bases between. Germline CDR1 reads SGHTA; CDR2 reads FQGNSA. The CDR3 is made up of 18 amino acids. The CDR3 reads CASSLVGGSLTFYNEQFF. CDR3 coding DNA: TGTGCCAGCAGCTTAGTTGGGGGCAGCCTCACATTTTACAATGAGCAGTTCTTC.

V is TRBV10-3 and J is TRBJ1-1; possibly TRBD1 for D (6 bases). Germline CDR1 ENHRY, CDR2 SYGVKD. Trimming removed 6 bases at V and 1 base at J, with 12 bases between. The CDR3 runs 14 residues. In nucleotides, the CDR3 is TGTGCCATCAGGACCGGACAGAGGAACACTGAAGCTTTCTTT. It yields the protein CAIRTGQRNTEAFF.

The V call is TRBV24-1, the J call TRBJ2-1, with 8 bases identical to TRBD1. This CDR3 is built from 15 residues. V was clipped by 5 bases and J by 4 bases; unmatched bases: 6. Germline CDR1 and CDR2: KGHDR and SFDVKD. In DNA form, the CDR3 reads TGTGCCACCAGTGGGGGCCAGGGGGCTTACAATGAGCAGTTCTTC. Amino acids: CATSGGQGAYNEQFF.

This clone was counted between two and nine times. This chain links TRBV7-6 with TRBJ2-7; TRBD2 might be the D (6 bases). This CDR3 has 14 amino acids. V lost 1 base and J 3 bases, leaving 10 bases between the germline ends. Germline CDR1 and CDR2: SGHVS and FNYEAQ. This CDR3 reads CASSLDGGDYEQYF. The CDR3 region has the DNA TGTGCCAGCAGCTTAGACGGCGGGGACTACGAGCAGTACTTC.

Written as DNA, the CDR3 is TGTGCCAGCTCGCGGACAGGGCCCCCTACTAATGAAAAACTGTTTTTT. This encodes CASSRTGPPTNEKLFF. The V and J genes are TRBV18 and TRBJ1-4; 8 nucleotides align to TRBD1. The CDR3 contains 16 residues. V shed 6 bases and J 2 bases; nucleotides not matched to a gene: 8. CDR1 KGHSH and CDR2 LQKENI come from the germline V gene.

The chain recombines TRBV6-6 with TRBJ1-2; no clear D gene. Germline V gene sequence: CDR1 MNHNY, CDR2 SVGAGI (reference sequence). The CDR3 has 14 residues. V gave up 2 bases and J gave up 8 bases, with 15 bases separating them. The CDR3 sequence is CASSYPTPPGGYTF. CDR3 sequence (DNA): TGTGCCAGCAGTTACCCGACACCACCGGGAGGCTACACCTTC.